This TCR beta chain was captured by sequencing in a study of blood T cell repertoires in COVID-19. Overall study: The study drew acute and convalescent COVID-19 samples from the United States, Italy and Spain. The cDNA or gDNA used as material had been derived from T cells, B-cell-depleted T cells, or PBMCs.

In the authors' methods: Researchers report that nucleated cell counts were estimated from reference gene primer amplification. Some clones are missing from TCRdb's copy, which holds only in-frame ones; the method was immunoSEQ multiplex PCR. V and J calls and clone size are as listed in that table; D and trimming were resolved from the DNA. The table shows 250,000 to 300,000 clones, with around nine tenths occurring only once. The sequenced material came from peripheral blood. The clonotype originates from a man aged 50 to 59 with acute or convalescent COVID-19.

CDR3 DNA sequence: TGTGCCAGCAGTTACTCGAGGCAGACGAACACCGGGGAGCTGTTTTTT. Translated: CASSYSRQTNTGELFF. The J gene is TRBJ2-2, the V gene TRBV6-5; D is uncertain. CDR1 and CDR2 (germline): MNHEY, SVGAGI. Trimming took 0 bases from V and 0 from J, leaving 8 bases between them. This CDR3 is built from 16 residues.